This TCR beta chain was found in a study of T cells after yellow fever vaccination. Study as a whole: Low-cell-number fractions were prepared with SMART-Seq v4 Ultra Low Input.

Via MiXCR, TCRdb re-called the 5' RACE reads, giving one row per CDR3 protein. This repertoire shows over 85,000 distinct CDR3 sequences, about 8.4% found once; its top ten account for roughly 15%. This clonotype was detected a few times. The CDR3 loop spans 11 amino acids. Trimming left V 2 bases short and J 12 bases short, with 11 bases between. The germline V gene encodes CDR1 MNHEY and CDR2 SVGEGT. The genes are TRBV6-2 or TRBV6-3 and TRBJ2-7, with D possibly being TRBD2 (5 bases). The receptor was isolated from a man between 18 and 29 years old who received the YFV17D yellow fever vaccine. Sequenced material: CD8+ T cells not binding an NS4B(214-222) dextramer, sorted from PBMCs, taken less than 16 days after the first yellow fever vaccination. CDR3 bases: TGTGCCAGCAGTTACGGGCGGGCGAGGTACTTC. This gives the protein CASSYGRARYF.